Only a few counts were recorded for the clone carrying this T cell receptor (beta chain). What it recognizes is unknown. In TCRdb, the 5' RACE reads were re-called with MiXCR into one record per CDR3 protein. Of 350,000 to 450,000 distinct CDR3 sequences listed, around 20% are singletons. The data are from a study of T cells after yellow fever vaccination. Study-wide results and caveats: Booster samples showed a return of most primary-vaccination clones (roughly 95% CD4, 88% CD8). Abundant clonotypes from the bulk population could contaminate FACS-sorted repertoires.

CDR1 is MNHEY and CDR2 is SVGEGT in the germline V gene. The length of the CDR3 is 15 residues. With 4 bases removed from V and 6 bases from J, the gap between germline ends came to 16 bases. The input for sequencing was PBMCs, taken before the yellow fever booster vaccination. The TCR comes from a man younger than 35 who received the YFV17D yellow fever vaccine. The V call is TRBV6-2 or TRBV6-3, the J call TRBJ2-1, with D possibly being TRBD2 (6 bases). CDR3: CASSLRAREINEQFF. CDR3 sequence (DNA): TGTGCCAGCAGTTTGAGGGCACGGGAGATCAATGAGCAGTTCTTC.